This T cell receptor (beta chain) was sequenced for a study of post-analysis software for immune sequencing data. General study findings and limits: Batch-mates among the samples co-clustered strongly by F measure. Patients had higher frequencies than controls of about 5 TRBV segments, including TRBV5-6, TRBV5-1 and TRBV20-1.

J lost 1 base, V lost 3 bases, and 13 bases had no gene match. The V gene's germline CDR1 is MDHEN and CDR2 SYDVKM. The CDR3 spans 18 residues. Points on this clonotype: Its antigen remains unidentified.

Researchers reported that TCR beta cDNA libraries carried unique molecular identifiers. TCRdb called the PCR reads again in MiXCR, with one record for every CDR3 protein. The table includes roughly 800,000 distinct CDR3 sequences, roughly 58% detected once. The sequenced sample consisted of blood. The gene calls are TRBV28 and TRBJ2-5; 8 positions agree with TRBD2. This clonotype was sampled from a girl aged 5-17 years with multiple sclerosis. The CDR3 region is CASSFEAAGSGSQETQYF. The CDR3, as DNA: TGTGCCAGCAGTTTCGAAGCGGCGGGCAGCGGGAGCCAAGAGACCCAGTACTTC.